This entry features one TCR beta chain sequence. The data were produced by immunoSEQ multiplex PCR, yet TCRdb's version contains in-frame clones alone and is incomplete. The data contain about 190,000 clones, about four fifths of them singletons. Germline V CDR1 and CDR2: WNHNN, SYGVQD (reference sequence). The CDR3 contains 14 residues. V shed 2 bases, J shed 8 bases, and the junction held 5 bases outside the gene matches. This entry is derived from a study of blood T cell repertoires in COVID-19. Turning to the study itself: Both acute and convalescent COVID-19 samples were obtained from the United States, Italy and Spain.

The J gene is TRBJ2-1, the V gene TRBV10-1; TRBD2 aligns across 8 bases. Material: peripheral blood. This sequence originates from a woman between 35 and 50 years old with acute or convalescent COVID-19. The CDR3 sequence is CASSEVGAGDEQFF. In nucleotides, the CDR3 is TGCGCCAGCAGTGAGGTGGGAGCGGGAGATGAGCAGTTCTTC.